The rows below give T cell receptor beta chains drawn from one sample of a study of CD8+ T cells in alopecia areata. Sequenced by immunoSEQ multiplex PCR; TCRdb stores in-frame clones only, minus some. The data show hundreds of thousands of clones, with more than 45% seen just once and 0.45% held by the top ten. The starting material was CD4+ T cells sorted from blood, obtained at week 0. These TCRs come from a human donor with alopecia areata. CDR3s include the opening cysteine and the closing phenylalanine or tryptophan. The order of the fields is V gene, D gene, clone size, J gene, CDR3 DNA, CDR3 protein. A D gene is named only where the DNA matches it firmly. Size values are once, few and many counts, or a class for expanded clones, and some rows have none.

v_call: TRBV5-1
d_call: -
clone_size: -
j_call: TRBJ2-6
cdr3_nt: TGCGCCAGCAGCTTGTTAGCCAGCTCTGGGGCCAACGTCCTGACTTTC
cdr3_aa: CASSLLASSGANVLTF

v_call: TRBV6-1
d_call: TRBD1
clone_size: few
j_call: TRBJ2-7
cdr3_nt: TGTGCCAGCAGTGCCCGGGACAGCTCCTACGAGCAGTACTTC
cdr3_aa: CASSARDSSYEQYF

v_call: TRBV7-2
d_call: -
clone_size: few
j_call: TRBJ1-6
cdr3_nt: TGTGCCAGCAGCTTATACGGGGGAGCAAGGACAGCGCCAAATTCACCCCTCCACTTT
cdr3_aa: CASSLYGGARTAPNSPLHF

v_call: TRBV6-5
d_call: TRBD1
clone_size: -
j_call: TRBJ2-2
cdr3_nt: TGTGCCACCCACCCGGACAGGGTCAACGGGGAGCTGTTTTTT
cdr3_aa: CATHPDRVNGELFF

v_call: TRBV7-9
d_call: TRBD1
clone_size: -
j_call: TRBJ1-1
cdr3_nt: TGTGCCAGCAGCTTAGCAGGACAGGGGAACACTGAAGCTTTCTTT
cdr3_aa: CASSLAGQGNTEAFF

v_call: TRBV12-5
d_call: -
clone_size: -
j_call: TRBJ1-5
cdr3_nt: TGTGCTAGTGGTTTGGCGGCTCTTCGGCAGCCCCAGCATTTT
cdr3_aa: CASGLAALRQPQHF

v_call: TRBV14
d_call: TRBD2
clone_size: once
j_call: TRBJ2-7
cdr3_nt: TGTGCCAGCAGCCATCGGCGGGGGAACTCCTACGAGCAGTACTTC
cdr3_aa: CASSHRRGNSYEQYF

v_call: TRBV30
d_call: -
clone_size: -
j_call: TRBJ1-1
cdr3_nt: TGTGCCACCAGGGGCCCGAACACTGAAGCTTTCTTT
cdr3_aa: CATRGPNTEAFF

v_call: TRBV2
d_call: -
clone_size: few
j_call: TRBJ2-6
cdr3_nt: TGTGCCAGCAGTGGACACGCCTCTGGGGCCAACGTCCTGACTTTC
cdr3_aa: CASSGHASGANVLTF

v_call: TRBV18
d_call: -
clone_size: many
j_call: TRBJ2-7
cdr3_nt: TGTGCCAGCTCACCGGACACCTCCAGGGAGCAGTACTTC
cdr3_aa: CASSPDTSREQYF